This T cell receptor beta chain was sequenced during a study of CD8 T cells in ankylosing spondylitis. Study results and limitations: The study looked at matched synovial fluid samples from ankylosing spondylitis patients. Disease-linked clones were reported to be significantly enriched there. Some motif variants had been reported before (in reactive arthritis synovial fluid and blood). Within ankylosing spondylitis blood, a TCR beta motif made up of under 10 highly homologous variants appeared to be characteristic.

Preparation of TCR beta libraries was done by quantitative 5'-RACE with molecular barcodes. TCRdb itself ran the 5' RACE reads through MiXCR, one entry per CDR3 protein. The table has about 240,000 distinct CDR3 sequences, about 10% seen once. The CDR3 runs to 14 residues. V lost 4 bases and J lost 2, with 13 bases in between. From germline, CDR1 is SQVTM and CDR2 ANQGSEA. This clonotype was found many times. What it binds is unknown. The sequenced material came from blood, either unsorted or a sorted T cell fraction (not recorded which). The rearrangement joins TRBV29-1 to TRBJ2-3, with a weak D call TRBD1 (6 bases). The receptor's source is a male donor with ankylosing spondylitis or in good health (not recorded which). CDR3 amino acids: CSVAFGQNTDTQYF. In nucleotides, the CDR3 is TGCAGCGTTGCCTTCGGACAGAACACAGATACGCAGTATTTT.